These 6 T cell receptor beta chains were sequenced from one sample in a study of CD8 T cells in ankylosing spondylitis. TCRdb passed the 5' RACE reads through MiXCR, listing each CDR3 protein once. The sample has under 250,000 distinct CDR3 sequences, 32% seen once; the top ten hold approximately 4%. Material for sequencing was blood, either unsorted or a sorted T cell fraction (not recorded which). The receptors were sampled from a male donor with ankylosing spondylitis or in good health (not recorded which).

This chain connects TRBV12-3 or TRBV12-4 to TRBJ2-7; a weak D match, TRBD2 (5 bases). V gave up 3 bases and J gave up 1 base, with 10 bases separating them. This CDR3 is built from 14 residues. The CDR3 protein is CASSFGRRSYEQYF. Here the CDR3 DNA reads TGTGCCAGCAGTTTTGGGCGGAGGTCCTACGAGCAGTACTTC.

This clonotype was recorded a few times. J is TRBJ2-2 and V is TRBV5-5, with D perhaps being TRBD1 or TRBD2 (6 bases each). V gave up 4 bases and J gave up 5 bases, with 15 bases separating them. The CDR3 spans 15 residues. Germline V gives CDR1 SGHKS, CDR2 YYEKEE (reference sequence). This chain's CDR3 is CASSTTGAQTGELFF. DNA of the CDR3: TGTGCCAGCAGCACCACGGGGGCGCAGACCGGGGAGCTGTTTTTT.

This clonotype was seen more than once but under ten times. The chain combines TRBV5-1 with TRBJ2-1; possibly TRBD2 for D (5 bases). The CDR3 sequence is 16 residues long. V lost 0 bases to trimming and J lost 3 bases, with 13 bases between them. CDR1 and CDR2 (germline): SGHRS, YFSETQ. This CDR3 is CASSLGSAEIYNEQFF. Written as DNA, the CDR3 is TGCGCCAGCAGCTTGGGATCAGCGGAGATCTACAATGAGCAGTTCTTC.

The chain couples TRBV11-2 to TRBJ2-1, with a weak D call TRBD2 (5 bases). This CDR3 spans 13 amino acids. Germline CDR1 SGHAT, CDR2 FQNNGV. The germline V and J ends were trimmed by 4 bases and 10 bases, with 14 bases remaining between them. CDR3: CASSSPGIEEQFF. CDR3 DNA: TGTGCCAGCAGCTCCCCCGGGATTGAGGAGCAGTTCTTC.

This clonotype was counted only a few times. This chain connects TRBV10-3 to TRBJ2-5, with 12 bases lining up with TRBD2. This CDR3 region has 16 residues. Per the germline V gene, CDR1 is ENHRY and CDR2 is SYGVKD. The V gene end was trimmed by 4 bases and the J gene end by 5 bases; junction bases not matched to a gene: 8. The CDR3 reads CAISGLVGLAGETQYF. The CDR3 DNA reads TGTGCCATCAGTGGGCTAGTTGGACTAGCGGGGGAGACCCAGTACTTC.

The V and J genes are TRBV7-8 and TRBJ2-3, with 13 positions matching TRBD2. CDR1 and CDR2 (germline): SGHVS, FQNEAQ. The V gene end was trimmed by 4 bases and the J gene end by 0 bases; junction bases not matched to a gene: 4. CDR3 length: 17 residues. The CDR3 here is CASSWGLAGSSTDTQYF. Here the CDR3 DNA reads TGTGCCAGCAGCTGGGGACTAGCGGGATCTAGCACAGATACGCAGTATTTT.